These T cell receptor beta chains were read from a single sample in a study of CD8 T cells in Susac syndrome. TCRdb re-called the immunoSEQ multiplex PCR reads with MiXCR, one entry per CDR3 protein. In the table there are around 200,000 distinct CDR3 sequences, approximately 94% of which are singletons. What was sequenced was CD4+ T cells from PBMCs. These TCRs come from a human donor with Susac syndrome. Each CDR3 is given with its conserved first and last residue. Each record gives: J gene, D gene, V gene, clone size, CDR3 protein, CDR3 DNA. The D gene is left open where the match is weak. Clone size, where shown, is once, few, many, or a class for clones that have expanded.

TRBJ1-2	-	TRBV27	once	CASSLSAGLDGYTF	TGTGCCAGCAGTTTGTCGGCAGGGTTGGATGGCTACACCTTC
TRBJ1-6	-	TRBV7-9	-	CASSPQSNSPLHF	TGTGCCAGCAGCCCCCAAAGTAATTCACCTCTCCACTTT
TRBJ2-5	TRBD2	TRBV27	-	CASSSARRGVKGETQYF	TGTGCCAGCAGTTCAGCTCGTCGGGGGGTAAAGGGAGAGACCCAGTACTTC
TRBJ2-1	TRBD2	TRBV15	-	CATRISGAPGEQFF	TGTGCCACCAGGATTAGCGGGGCCCCAGGGGAGCAGTTCTTC
TRBJ2-5	-	TRBV6-2/TRBV6-3	-	CASSLRSAKETQYF	TGTGCCAGCAGCCTTAGATCAGCTAAAGAGACCCAGTACTTC
TRBJ2-1	TRBD2	TRBV4-3	-	CASSQDWTSGGAYNEQFF	TGCGCCAGCAGCCAAGATTGGACTAGCGGGGGGGCCTACAATGAGCAGTTCTTC
TRBJ2-5	-	TRBV19	-	CASSMVRSGYQETQYF	TGTGCCAGTAGTATGGTCCGGTCAGGGTACCAAGAGACCCAGTACTTC
TRBJ1-2	TRBD1	TRBV5-4	-	CASSGQGINYGYTF	TGTGCCAGCAGCGGACAGGGAATAAACTATGGCTACACCTTC
TRBJ2-7	TRBD1	TRBV3-1	-	CASSQVWTGGYEQYF	TGTGCCAGCAGCCAAGTCTGGACAGGGGGCTACGAGCAGTACTTC
TRBJ1-2	TRBD1	TRBV7-2	-	CASSVGQGRDGYTF	TGTGCCAGCAGCGTCGGACAGGGCCGGGACGGCTACACCTTC
TRBJ2-5	-	TRBV11-3	-	CASSLGIQETQYF	TGTGCCAGCAGCTTAGGTATCCAAGAGACCCAGTACTTC
TRBJ2-3	-	TRBV7-3	-	CASSPTWDTQYF	TGTGCCAGCAGCCCCACTTGGGATACGCAGTATTTT
TRBJ1-5	-	TRBV4-1	-	CASSQESNQPQHF	TGCGCCAGCAGCCAAGAATCAAATCAGCCCCAGCATTTT
TRBJ1-5	TRBD1	TRBV20-1	-	CSAVAGGYSNQPQHF	TGCAGTGCTGTTGCAGGGGGCTATAGCAATCAGCCCCAGCATTTT
TRBJ2-5	-	TRBV20-1	-	CSARVRYREETQYF	TGCAGTGCTAGAGTGAGGTATCGGGAAGAGACCCAGTACTTC
TRBJ2-4	-	TRBV20-1	-	CSALTLSRGVDIQYF	TGCAGTGCTCTCACGCTCTCTAGGGGGGTAGACATTCAGTACTTC
TRBJ2-3	TRBD1	TRBV27	-	CASSALGQLNTDTQYF	TGTGCCAGCAGTGCCCTGGGACAGCTTAACACAGATACGCAGTATTTT
TRBJ2-7	-	TRBV30	once	CAWAPRTYEQYF	TGTGCCTGGGCCCCACGGACCTACGAGCAGTACTTC